The rows below give T cell receptor beta chains drawn from one sample of a study of regulatory dendritic cells for organ transplantation. Assay used: immunoSEQ multiplex PCR; TCRdb lists only in-frame clones, some missing. Of some 11,000 clones in the sample, 75% to 80% were seen once. Antigens of these TCRs are unknown. Sequencing was performed on naive CD8+ T cells from blood cultured with regulatory dendritic cells. All receptors derive from a human donor in good health. CDR3s include the opening cysteine and the closing phenylalanine or tryptophan. A D gene is named only where the DNA matches it firmly. The listing skips clone size in some rows; elsewhere it reads once, few, many or a size class.

cdr3_aa cdr3_nt v_call clone_size j_call d_call
CASSPSTGRQPQHF TGTGCCAGCAGCCCCTCGACAGGGCGACAGCCCCAGCATTTT TRBV9 . TRBJ1-5 TRBD1
CASSPRVGSSSYEQYF TGTGCCAGCAGCCCTCGAGTTGGTTCTAGCTCCTACGAGCAGTACTTC TRBV27 . TRBJ2-7 .
CASSYAQAGNTEAFF TGTGCTAGCAGTTACGCCCAGGCGGGGAACACTGAAGCTTTCTTT TRBV6-5 . TRBJ1-1 .
CASGYTGPNEQFF TGTGCCAGTGGCTATACAGGGCCCAATGAGCAGTTCTTC TRBV19 . TRBJ2-1 .
CASSLFRQGAWATEAFF TGTGCCAGCAGCCTTTTTAGACAGGGGGCGTGGGCCACTGAAGCTTTCTTT TRBV7-8 . TRBJ1-1 TRBD1
CASSVGLAGGLSSTDTQYF TGTGCCAGCAGCGTGGGACTAGCGGGGGGATTATCTAGCACAGATACGCAGTATTTT TRBV9 . TRBJ2-3 TRBD2
CASSDRDRGMYTEAFF TGTGCCAGCAGCGACCGGGACAGGGGGATGTACACTGAAGCTTTCTTT TRBV5-6 . TRBJ1-1 TRBD1
CASSLAGASYNEQFF TGTGCCAGCAGCCTGGCGGGGGCCTCCTACAATGAGCAGTTCTTC TRBV6-5 . TRBJ2-1 .
CASSFGTSSYEQYF TGTGCCAGCAGCTTCGGGACAAGCTCCTACGAGCAGTACTTC TRBV5-4 . TRBJ2-7 .
CASSPGLAGGLQYF TGTGCCAGCAGTCCAGGACTAGCGGGGGGGTTGCAGTACTTC TRBV27 . TRBJ2-4 TRBD2
CASSQGRGPDTQYF TGCGCCAGCAGCCAAGGCCGCGGCCCAGATACGCAGTATTTT TRBV4-3 . TRBJ2-3 .
CASSGGDRGETEAFF TGTGCCAGCAGCGGGGGGGACAGGGGGGAAACTGAAGCTTTCTTT TRBV7-9 . TRBJ1-1 TRBD1
CAISESSGSGNTIYF TGTGCCATCAGTGAGTCGTCAGGGTCTGGAAACACCATATATTTT TRBV10-3 . TRBJ1-3 .
CASSTGVEGYGYTF TGTGCCAGCAGCACAGGGGTGGAAGGCTATGGCTACACCTTC TRBV7-3 few TRBJ1-2 TRBD1
CASSSIQGTATQYF TGTGCCAGCAGTTCCATACAGGGGACCGCGACCCAGTACTTC TRBV6-5 once TRBJ2-5 TRBD1
CASSLDSSNQPQHF TGTGCCAGCAGCTTGGACTCTAGCAATCAGCCCCAGCATTTT TRBV7-9 . TRBJ1-5 .
CASSSSTDTQYF TGTGCCAGCAGCTCTAGCACAGATACGCAGTATTTT TRBV13 . TRBJ2-3 .
CASSPTSTDTQYF TGTGCCAGCAGTCCTACTAGCACAGATACGCAGTATTTT TRBV7-2 . TRBJ2-3 .
CATSRDLPAGGFFSYEQYF TGTGCCACCAGCAGAGATCTCCCAGCGGGGGGTTTCTTCTCCTACGAGCAGTACTTC TRBV15 . TRBJ2-7 TRBD2
CASSQLSSGWEQYF TGTGCCAGCAGCCAATTGAGCTCAGGGTGGGAGCAGTACTTC TRBV7-9 . TRBJ2-7 .
CASSIGSAGELFF TGTGCCAGTAGTATAGGGTCGGCCGGGGAGCTGTTTTTT TRBV19 . TRBJ2-2 .
CASSHRGPRETQYF TGTGCCAGCAGCCACAGGGGTCCGAGGGAGACCCAGTACTTC TRBV7-8 once TRBJ2-5 TRBD1
CASSYSLSVAYGYTF TGTGCCAGCAGTTACTCTTTATCAGTCGCCTATGGCTACACCTTC TRBV6-5 . TRBJ1-2 .
CASSLPSGYEQYF TGTGCCAGCAGCTTACCTAGCGGCTACGAGCAGTACTTC TRBV7-8 . TRBJ2-7 TRBD2
CASSLSQTGWPRDEQFF TGTGCCAGCAGCTTATCCCAGACAGGGTGGCCCAGGGATGAGCAGTTCTTC TRBV11-2 . TRBJ2-1 TRBD1
CASSVDQRQETQYF TGTGCCAGCAGCGTAGATCAGCGGCAAGAGACCCAGTACTTC TRBV9 . TRBJ2-5 .
CASSIGRAYEQYF TGTGCCAGTAGTATAGGCAGGGCCTACGAGCAGTACTTC TRBV19 . TRBJ2-7 .
CATGRGAGGMNTEAFF TGTGCCACAGGTCGGGGTGCGGGGGGTATGAACACTGAAGCTTTCTTT TRBV19 . TRBJ1-1 .
CASSIGQELNTEAFF TGTGCCAGTAGTATAGGACAGGAGCTCAACACTGAAGCTTTCTTT TRBV19 . TRBJ1-1 .
CSVEDRQRGSYEQYF TGCAGCGTTGAAGATCGCCAGCGGGGCTCCTACGAGCAGTACTTC TRBV29-1 . TRBJ2-7 TRBD2
CASSFGHSGNTIYF TGTGCCAGCAGTTTCGGACACTCTGGAAACACCATATATTTT TRBV6-6 . TRBJ1-3 .
CASSTQGSGYTF TGTGCCAGCAGCACACAGGGTTCAGGCTACACCTTC TRBV7-9 . TRBJ1-2 .
CASGQMRETQYF TGTGCCAGCGGCCAAATGAGGGAGACCCAGTACTTC TRBV6-5 . TRBJ2-5 .
CASRSRGNEQFF TGTGCCAGCAGGTCCCGAGGGAATGAGCAGTTCTTC TRBV6-5 . TRBJ2-1 .
CASSPGVGQGNYGYTF TGTGCCAGCAGCCCCGGAGTGGGACAGGGCAACTATGGCTACACCTTC TRBV11-2 . TRBJ1-2 TRBD1
CASSAPGQVYEQYF TGTGCCAGCAGCGCCCCGGGACAAGTCTACGAGCAGTACTTC TRBV11-3 few TRBJ2-7 .
CASSVGTFSGGKETQYF TGTGCCAGCAGCGTTGGGACATTTAGCGGGGGAAAAGAGACCCAGTACTTC TRBV9 . TRBJ2-5 TRBD2
CASRVNTGELFF TGTGCCAGTCGGGTTAACACCGGGGAGCTGTTTTTT TRBV19 . TRBJ2-2 .
CASRADSSNQPQHF TGTGCCAGCAGGGCCGACAGTAGCAATCAGCCCCAGCATTTT TRBV2 few TRBJ1-5 .
CASSTIVLDTQYF TGTGCCAGTAGTACGATAGTCCTCGATACGCAGTATTTT TRBV19 . TRBJ2-3 .
CASSPAGNTEAFF TGTGCCAGTAGTCCCGCGGGGAACACTGAAGCTTTCTTT TRBV19 few TRBJ1-1 .
CSVDIETGKSYEQYF TGCAGCGTTGATATAGAGACAGGGAAATCCTACGAGCAGTACTTC TRBV29-1 once TRBJ2-7 TRBD1
CSVFNQDSWYGYTF TGCAGCGTTTTCAATCAAGACTCCTGGTATGGCTACACCTTC TRBV29-1 . TRBJ1-2 .